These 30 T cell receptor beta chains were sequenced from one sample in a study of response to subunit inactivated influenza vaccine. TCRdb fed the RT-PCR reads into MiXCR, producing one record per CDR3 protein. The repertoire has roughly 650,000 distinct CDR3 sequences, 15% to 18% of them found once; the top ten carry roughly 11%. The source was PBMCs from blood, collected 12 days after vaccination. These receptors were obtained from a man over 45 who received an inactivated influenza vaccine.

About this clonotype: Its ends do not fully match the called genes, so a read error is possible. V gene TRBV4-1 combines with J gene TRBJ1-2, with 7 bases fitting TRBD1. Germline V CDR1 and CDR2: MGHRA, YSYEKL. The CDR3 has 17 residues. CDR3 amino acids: CSSSQGPAGGIHYGYTF. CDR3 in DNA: TGCTCCAGCAGCCAAGGTCCGGCAGGGGGGATTCACTATGGCTACACCTTC.

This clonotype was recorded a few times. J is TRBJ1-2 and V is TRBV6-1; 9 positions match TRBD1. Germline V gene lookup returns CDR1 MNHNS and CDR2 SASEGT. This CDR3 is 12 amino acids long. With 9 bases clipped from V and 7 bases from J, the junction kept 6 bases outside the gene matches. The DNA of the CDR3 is TGTGCCAGGGGGGGACAGGGACTTGGCTACACCTTC. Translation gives CARGGQGLGYTF.

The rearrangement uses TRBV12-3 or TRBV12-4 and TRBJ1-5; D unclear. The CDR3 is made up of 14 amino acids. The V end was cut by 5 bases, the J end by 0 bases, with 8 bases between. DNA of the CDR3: TGTGCCAGCAGTCCGGGATTTAGCAATCAGCCCCAGCATTTT. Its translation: CASSPGFSNQPQHF.

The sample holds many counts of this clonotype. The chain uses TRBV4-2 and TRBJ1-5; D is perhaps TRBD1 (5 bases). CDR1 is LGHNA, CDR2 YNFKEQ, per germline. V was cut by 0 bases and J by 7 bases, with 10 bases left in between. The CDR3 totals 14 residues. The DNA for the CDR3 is TGTGCCAGCAGCCAAGAATCAGGGAGCCAGCCCCAGCATTTT. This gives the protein CASSQESGSQPQHF.

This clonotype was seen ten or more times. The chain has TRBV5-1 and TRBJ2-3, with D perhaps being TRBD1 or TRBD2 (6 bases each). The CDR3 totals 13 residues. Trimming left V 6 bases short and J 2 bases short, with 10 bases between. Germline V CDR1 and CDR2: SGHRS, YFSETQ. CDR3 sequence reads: CASTRGHTDTQYF. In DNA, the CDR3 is TGCGCCAGCACTCGGGGGCACACAGATACGCAGTATTTT.

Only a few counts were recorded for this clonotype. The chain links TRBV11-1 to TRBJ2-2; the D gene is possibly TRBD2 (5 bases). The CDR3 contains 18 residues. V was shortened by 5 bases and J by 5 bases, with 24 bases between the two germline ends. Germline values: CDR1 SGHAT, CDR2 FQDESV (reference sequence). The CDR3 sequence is CASSLPRVGLMGTGELFF. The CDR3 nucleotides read TGTGCCAGCAGCCTGCCGCGGGTAGGACTGATGGGAACCGGGGAGCTGTTTTTT.

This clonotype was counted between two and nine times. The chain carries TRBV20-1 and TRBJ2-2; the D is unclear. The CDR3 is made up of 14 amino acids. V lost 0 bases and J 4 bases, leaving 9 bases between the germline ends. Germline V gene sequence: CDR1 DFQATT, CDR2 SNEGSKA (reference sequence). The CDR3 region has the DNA TGCAGTGCTAGAGATCCAGGCAGCACCGGGGAGCTGTTTTTT. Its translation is CSARDPGSTGELFF.

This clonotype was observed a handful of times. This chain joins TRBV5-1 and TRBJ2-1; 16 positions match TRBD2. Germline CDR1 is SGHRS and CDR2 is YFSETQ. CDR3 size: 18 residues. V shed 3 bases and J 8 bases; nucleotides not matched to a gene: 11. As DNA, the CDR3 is TGCGCCAGCAGCTCGGGACTAGCGGGGGGGACTTCCCGCGATGAGCAGTTCTTC. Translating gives CASSSGLAGGTSRDEQFF.

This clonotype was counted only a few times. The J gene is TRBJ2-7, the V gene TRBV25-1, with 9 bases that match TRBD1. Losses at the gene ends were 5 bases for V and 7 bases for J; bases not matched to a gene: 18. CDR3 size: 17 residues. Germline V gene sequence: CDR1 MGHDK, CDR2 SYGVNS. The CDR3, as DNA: TGTGCCAGCAGTCAAGCAACCCCCTACAGGGGGCTCTATGAGCAGTACTTC. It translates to CASSQATPYRGLYEQYF.

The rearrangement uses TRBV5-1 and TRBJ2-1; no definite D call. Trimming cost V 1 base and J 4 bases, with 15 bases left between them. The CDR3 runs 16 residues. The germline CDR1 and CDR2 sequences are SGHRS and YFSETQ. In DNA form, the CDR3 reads TGCGCCAGCAGCTTGTATGAAGGGTTTGCATACAATGAGCAGTTCTTC. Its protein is CASSLYEGFAYNEQFF.

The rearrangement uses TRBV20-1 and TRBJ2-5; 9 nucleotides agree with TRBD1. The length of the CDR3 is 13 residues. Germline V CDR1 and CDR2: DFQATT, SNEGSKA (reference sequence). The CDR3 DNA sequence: TGCAGCAAGTCGGGACAGGGACCTTTGGCCCGGTACTTC. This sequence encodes CSKSGQGPLARYF.

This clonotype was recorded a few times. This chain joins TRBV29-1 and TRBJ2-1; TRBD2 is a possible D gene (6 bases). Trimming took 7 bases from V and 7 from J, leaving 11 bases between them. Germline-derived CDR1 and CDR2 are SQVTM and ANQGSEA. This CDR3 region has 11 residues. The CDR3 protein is CSGVRGNEQFF. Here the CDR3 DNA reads TGCAGCGGGGTGCGGGGAAATGAGCAGTTCTTC.

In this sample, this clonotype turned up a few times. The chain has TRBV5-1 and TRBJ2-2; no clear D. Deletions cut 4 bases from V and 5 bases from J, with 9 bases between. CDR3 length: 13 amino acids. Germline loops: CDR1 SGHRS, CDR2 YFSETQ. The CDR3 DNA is TGCGCCAGCAGCCCGGCCTATACCGGGGAGCTGTTTTTT. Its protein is CASSPAYTGELFF. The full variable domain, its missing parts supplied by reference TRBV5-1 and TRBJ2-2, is KAGVTQTPRYLIKTRGQQVTLSCSPISGHRSVSWYQQTPGQGLQFLFEYFSETQRNKGNFPGRFSGRQFSNSRSEMNVSTLELGDSALYLCASSPAYTGELFFGEGSRLTVL.

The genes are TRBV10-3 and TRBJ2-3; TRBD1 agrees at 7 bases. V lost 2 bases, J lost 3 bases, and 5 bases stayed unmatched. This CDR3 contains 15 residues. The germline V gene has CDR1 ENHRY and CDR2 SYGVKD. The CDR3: CAISETGVGTDTQYF. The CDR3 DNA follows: TGTGCCATCAGTGAGACAGGGGTCGGGACAGATACGCAGTATTTT.

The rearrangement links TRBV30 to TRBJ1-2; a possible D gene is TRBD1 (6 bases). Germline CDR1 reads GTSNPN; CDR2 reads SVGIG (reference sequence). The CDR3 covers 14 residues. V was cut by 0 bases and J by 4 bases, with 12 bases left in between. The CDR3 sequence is CAWSVTGTVYGYTF. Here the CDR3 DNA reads TGTGCCTGGAGTGTTACAGGGACCGTCTATGGCTACACCTTC.

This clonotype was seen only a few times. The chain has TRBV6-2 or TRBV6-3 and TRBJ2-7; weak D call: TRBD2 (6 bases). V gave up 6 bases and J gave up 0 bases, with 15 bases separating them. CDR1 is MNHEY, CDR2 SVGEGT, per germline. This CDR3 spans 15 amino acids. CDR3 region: CASSQSGSHSYEQYF. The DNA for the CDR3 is TGTGCCAGCAGCCAAAGCGGGTCTCACTCCTACGAGCAGTACTTC.

The CDR3 is CSARSLRGPTYEQYF. The CDR3 DNA reads as TGCAGTGCTAGATCCCTCCGGGGGCCGACCTACGAGCAGTACTTC. The chain employs TRBV20-1 and TRBJ2-7, with D tentatively TRBD1 or TRBD2 (6 bases each). This CDR3 region has 15 residues. In germline, CDR1 is DFQATT, CDR2 SNEGSKA (reference sequence). Trimming removed 2 bases from V and 2 bases from J, with 16 bases in between.

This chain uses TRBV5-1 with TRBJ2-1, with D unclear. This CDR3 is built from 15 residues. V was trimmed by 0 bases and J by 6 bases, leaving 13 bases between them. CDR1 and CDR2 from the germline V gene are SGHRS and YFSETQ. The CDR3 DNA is TGCGCCAGCAGCTTGGGAGAGTTTCTTTCCAATGAGCAGTTCTTC. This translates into CASSLGEFLSNEQFF.

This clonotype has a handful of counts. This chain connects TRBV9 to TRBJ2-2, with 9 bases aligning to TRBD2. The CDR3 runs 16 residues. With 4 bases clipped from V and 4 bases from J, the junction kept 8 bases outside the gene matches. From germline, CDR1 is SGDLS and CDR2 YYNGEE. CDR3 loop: CASSPTGGRATGELFF. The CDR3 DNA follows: TGTGCCAGCAGCCCAACTGGCGGGAGGGCCACCGGGGAGCTGTTTTTT.

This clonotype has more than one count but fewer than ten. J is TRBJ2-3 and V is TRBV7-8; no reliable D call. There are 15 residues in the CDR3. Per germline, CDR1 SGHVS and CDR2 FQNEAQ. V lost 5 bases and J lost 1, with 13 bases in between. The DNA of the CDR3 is TGTGCCAGCAGCGTAGGCCGGCAGCGCACAGATACGCAGTATTTT. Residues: CASSVGRQRTDTQYF.

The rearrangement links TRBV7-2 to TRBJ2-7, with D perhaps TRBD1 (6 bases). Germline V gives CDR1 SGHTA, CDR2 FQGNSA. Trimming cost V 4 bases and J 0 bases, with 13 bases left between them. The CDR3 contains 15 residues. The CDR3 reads CASSSRGTSSYEQYF. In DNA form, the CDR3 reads TGTGCCAGCAGCTCGAGGGGGACCAGCTCCTACGAGCAGTACTTC.

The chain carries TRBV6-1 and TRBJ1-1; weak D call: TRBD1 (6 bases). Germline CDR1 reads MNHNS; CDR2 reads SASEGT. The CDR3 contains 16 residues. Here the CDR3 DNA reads TGTGCGACAACCCCTAAGACAGGAGTCATGAACACTGAAGCTTTCTTT. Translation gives CATTPKTGVMNTEAFF.

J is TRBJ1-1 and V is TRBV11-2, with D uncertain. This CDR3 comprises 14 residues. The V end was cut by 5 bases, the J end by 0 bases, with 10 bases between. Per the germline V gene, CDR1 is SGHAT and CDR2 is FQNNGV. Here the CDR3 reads CASSPTQMNTEAFF. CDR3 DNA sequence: TGTGCCAGCAGCCCCACACAGATGAACACTGAAGCTTTCTTT.

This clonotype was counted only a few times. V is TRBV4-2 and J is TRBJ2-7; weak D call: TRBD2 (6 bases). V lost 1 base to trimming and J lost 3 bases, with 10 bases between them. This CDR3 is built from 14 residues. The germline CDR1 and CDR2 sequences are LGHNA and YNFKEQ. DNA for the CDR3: TGTGCCAGCAGCCAAGGGGACTCATACTACGAGCAGTACTTC. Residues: CASSQGDSYYEQYF.

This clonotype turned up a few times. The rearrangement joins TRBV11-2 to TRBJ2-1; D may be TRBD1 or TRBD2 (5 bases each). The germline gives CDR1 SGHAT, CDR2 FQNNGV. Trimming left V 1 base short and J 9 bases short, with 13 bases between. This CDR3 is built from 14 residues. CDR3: CASSLVSRAGEQFF. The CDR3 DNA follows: TGTGCCAGCAGCTTAGTTAGCAGGGCGGGTGAGCAGTTCTTC.

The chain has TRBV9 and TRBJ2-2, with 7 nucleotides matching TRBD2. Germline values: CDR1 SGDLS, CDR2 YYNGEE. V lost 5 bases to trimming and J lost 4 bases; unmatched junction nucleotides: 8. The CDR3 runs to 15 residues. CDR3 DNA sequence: TGTGCCAGCAGAGATAAAGCGGGACCCACCGGGGAGCTGTTTTTT. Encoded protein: CASRDKAGPTGELFF.

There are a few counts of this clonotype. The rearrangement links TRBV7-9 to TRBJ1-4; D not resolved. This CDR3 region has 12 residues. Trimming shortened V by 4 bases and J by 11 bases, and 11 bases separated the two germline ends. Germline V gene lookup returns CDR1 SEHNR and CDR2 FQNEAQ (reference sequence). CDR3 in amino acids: CASSSEPDKLFF. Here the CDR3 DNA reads TGTGCCAGCAGCTCCGAACCGGATAAACTGTTTTTT.

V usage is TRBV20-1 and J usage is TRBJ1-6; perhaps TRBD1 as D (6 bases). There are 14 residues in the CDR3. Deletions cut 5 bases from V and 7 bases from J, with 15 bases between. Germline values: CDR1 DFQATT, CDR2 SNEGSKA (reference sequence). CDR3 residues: CSAHREGGNSPLHF. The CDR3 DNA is TGCAGTGCTCACCGGGAAGGGGGGAATTCACCCCTCCACTTT.

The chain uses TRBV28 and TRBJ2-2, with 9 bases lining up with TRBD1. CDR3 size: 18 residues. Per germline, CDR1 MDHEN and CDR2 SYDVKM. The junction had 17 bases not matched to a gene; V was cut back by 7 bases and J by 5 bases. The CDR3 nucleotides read TGTGCCAGCACCCCTACAATTCTAGGGACAGGGAAAACCGGGGAGCTGTTTTTT. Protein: CASTPTILGTGKTGELFF.

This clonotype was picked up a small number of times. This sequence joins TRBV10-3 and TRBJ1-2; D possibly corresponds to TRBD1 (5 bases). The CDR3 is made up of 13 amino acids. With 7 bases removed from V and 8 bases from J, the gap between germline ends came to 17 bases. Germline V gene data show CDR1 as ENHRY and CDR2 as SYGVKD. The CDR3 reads CAINIDGEGGYTF. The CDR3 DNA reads TGTGCCATCAACATAGACGGGGAGGGGGGCTACACCTTC.